This T cell receptor beta chain was captured by sequencing in a study of T cell responses to AZD1222 COVID-19 vaccine (dated by TCRdb to the early 2020s). Notes on the research overall: AZD1222 recipients whose second dose came at about 4 weeks and those whose second dose came at about 12 weeks were combined into one group, since spike-specific TCR depth and breadth did not differ between the two schedules. A total of under 250 trial participants underwent TCR sequencing, of whom about 210 had received two doses of AZD1222 and roughly 26 had received two doses of the MenACWY control vaccine. Enrollment into the trials was organized by age into subgroups of 18-55, 56-69 and 70-plus years, and those subgroups contained 148, 28 and 57 TCR-sequenced participants, respectively. General study outcomes and caveats: Participants were mostly white British, with more females than males. The authors suggested clonal diversity may have been underestimated. The vaccine-associated CD4 TCRs covered the entire spike protein, and the dominant responses fell in regions 160-218 and 743-854. Conclusions about previously exposed vaccinees are limited, since just six AZD1222 recipients were seropositive for SARS-CoV-2 at baseline. The 56-69-year group was small, and its depth increase did not reach significance, likely because of low power. Because no day 14 peak-response samples were available, repertoires were characterized only after the peak T cell response. After two AZD1222 doses, spike-specific TCR breadth and depth were significantly higher than at day 0 and than in MenACWY recipients. Epitopes outside the regions mutated in the B.1.351 and B.1.1.7 variants were reportedly recognized by nearly half of the unique spike-specific TCRs.

The CDR3 has 13 amino acids, counting the end cysteine and phenylalanine. Solely the CDR3 DNA is kept, with 39 bases framed from the first base. V is cut by 6 bases and J by 6 bases, and the space between the germline ends is 11 bases. The time point label, read with the paper, signifies: baseline before first vaccination. Vaccinee samples were obtained from the UK trials COV001 and COV002, which included a single-blind randomized controlled phase 2/3 trial of AZD1222 (ChAdOx1 nCoV-19) in healthy adults. For TCRbeta chain sequencing, PBMC samples were collected from trial participants at day 0 and at day 28 after the second dose. The CDR3 regions of human TCRbeta chains were subjected to immunosequencing. The study's own analysis went as follows. TCRs in the repertoires were compared against a reference library of SARS-CoV-2-specific TCRs that had been generated with the MIRA antigen-specificity platform. Breadth meant the fraction of unique TCRs that were SARS-CoV-2-associated, whereas depth meant the fraction of total T cells that were SARS-CoV-2-associated. Each spike-specific TCR was assigned to its reactive spike region and to a CD4 or CD8 class using the MIRA data. Log10-transformed breadth and depth values were compared by one-way ANOVA with Sidak's multiple comparisons tests. TCRdb re-hosts the immuneACCESS table, in-frame sequences only. Its copies lack some clones; in the studies checked, an unresolved V gene accounts for under half of them, and the cause for the rest is not known. That table gives V, J and clone size, and the DNA gave D and trimming. The sample data list more than 95,000 clones, and roughly 90% of these were observed just once. Roughly 1.6% of the sample goes to the ten largest clones.

Remarks on this clone: What this receptor recognizes is not known. Per-nucleotide qualities are absent, and no much larger clonotype sits a single base away.

The material sequenced was peripheral blood, taken on day 0 of AZD1222 vaccination. The rearrangement combines TRBV12-3 or TRBV12-4 with TRBJ2-2; TRBD1 is possibly the D segment (5 matching bases). This TCR came from an adult in good health. In nucleotide form, the sequence is TGTGCCAGCAGGGAAACAGGTCCCGGGGAGCTGTTTTTT. Translated, this gives CASRETGPGELFF.